These T cell receptor beta chains were read from a single sample in a study of blood T cells in healthy people across ages. TCRdb re-called the 5' RACE reads with MiXCR, one entry per CDR3 protein. The table lists about 1.5 million distinct CDR3 sequences, under 55% of them singletons. Sequencing was done on a sample of blood. Receptors were obtained from a woman in her late teens or twenties in good health. Each CDR3 is given with its conserved first and last residue. The D gene is left open where the match is weak. For some rows the clone size is stated as once, few or many, or as a class when expanded; others skip it.

j_call d_call clone_size v_call cdr3_nt cdr3_aa
TRBJ1-2 NA many TRBV25-1 TGTGCCAGCAGTGAATCGGGTGGCTATGGCTACACCTTC CASSESGGYGYTF
TRBJ1-6 NA NA TRBV5-1 TGCGCCAGCAGCCCTGGTGAGGGCAGCACCAATTCACCCCTCCACTTT CASSPGEGSTNSPLHF
TRBJ2-6 NA many TRBV5-1 TGTGCCAGTAGTTTCCTCTCTGGGGCCAACGTCCTGACTTTC CASSFLSGANVLTF
TRBJ2-3 TRBD2 few TRBV2 TGTGCCAGGGCACTAGCGGGGGCGGATACGCAGTATTTT CARALAGADTQYF
TRBJ2-7 NA NA TRBV10-1 TGCGCCAGCAGTGAGTCGTATCCCTACAATGAGCAGTACTTC CASSESYPYNEQYF
TRBJ2-1 NA few TRBV7-2 TGTGCCAGCAGCTTAACCGGGGGCAGGAACAATGAGCAGTTCTTC CASSLTGGRNNEQFF
TRBJ2-5 TRBD2 NA TRBV13 TGTGCCAGCAATCTAGCGGGAGACAATGAGCAGTACTTC CASNLAGDNEQYF
TRBJ2-3 NA NA TRBV13 TGTGCCAGCAGCACCGGACCATCCGATACGCAGTATTTT CASSTGPSDTQYF
TRBJ2-7 TRBD1 NA TRBV9 TGTGCCAGCGGACAGGGGGCGAGGAATGAGCAGTACTTC CASGQGARNEQYF
TRBJ2-1 NA NA TRBV20-1 TGCAGTGCTACCCACCCAGAGCTCAATGAGCAGTTCTTC CSATHPELNEQFF
TRBJ2-7 NA few TRBV4-1 TGCGCCAGCAGCCAAGGAGATCGGACCCTAGCCTACGAGCAGTACTTC CASSQGDRTLAYEQYF
TRBJ1-3 NA NA TRBV4-2 TGTGCCAGCAGCCAAGGACAAAACTCTGAAAACACCATATTTTTT CASSQGQNSENTIFF
TRBJ1-5 TRBD1 NA TRBV2 TGTGCCAGCGTACTCGACAGGGGAGGTCAGCCCCAGCATTTT CASVLDRGGQPQHF
TRBJ2-1 TRBD2 NA TRBV12-3/TRBV12-4 TGTGCCAGCAGCCTTTCCCTTCTAGCGGGGTGGGGTGGGGCCTCCTACAATGAGCAGTTCTTC CASSLSLLAGWGGASYNEQFF
TRBJ2-5 NA NA TRBV4-1 TGCGCCAGCAGCCAAGACGTCCTCTCCAATGAGCAGTACTTC CASSQDVLSNEQYF
TRBJ2-7 NA NA TRBV14 TGTGCCAGCAGCCTCTTGGGGGCCCCTACCTACGAGCAGTACTTC CASSLLGAPTYEQYF
TRBJ1-6 NA NA TRBV28 TGTACCAGCAGTTCAACGACAGACGATCCTAAGACCTCACCCCTCCACTTT CTSSSTTDDPKTSPLHF
TRBJ2-3 NA few TRBV2 TGTGCCAGCAGGAAAGGACAGAGTTTCACAGATACGCAGTATTTT CASRKGQSFTDTQYF
TRBJ1-4 NA NA TRBV30 TGTGCCTGGAATCGCCAGACTAATGAAAAACTGTTTTTT CAWNRQTNEKLFF
TRBJ1-1 NA NA TRBV20-1 TGCAGTGCTAGAGATCAAGTGGGGACACGTGAAGCTTTCTTT CSARDQVGTREAFF
TRBJ2-2 NA NA TRBV4-3 TGCGCCAGCAGCCAAGATCGGGGACCCGGGGAGCTGTTTTTT CASSQDRGPGELFF
TRBJ2-1 TRBD1 NA TRBV4-2 TGTGCCAGCAGCACGGACAGGGGCACGGGCAATGAGCAGTTCTTC CASSTDRGTGNEQFF
TRBJ2-1 NA few TRBV29-1 TGCAGCGTTGAACCGGGATCTGGGTCTGAGCAGTTCTTC CSVEPGSGSEQFF
TRBJ1-2 NA NA TRBV4-3 TGCGCCAGCAGCCAAGATCAGGGAGACTATGGCTACACCTTC CASSQDQGDYGYTF
TRBJ1-1 NA once TRBV25-1 TGTGCCAGCAGTCTCGGGTTCACCGGGCGACTGAACACTGAAGCTTTCTTT CASSLGFTGRLNTEAFF
TRBJ2-7 TRBD1 NA TRBV6-6 TGTGCCAGCAGTGCCTTGGGACAGGCAAGCGAGCAGTACTTC CASSALGQASEQYF
TRBJ2-3 NA few TRBV16 TGTGCCAGCAGCCAATCGACGGGAACTAGCACAGATACGCAGTATTTT CASSQSTGTSTDTQYF
TRBJ2-4 TRBD1 many TRBV20-1 TGCAGTGCTCCTTTTTCGGGACAGGGATCAAACATTCAGTACTTC CSAPFSGQGSNIQYF
TRBJ2-4 NA few TRBV7-3 TGTGCCAGCAGCTTAGACGGGAGTGCCTACAATGAGCAGTACTTC CASSLDGSAYNEQYF
TRBJ1-1 NA NA TRBV28 TGTGCCAGCAGTTTGACGGGGCCGGGGGGAACTGAAGCTTTCTTT CASSLTGPGGTEAFF
TRBJ1-1 TRBD1 NA TRBV6-5 TGTGCCAGCACCCGGGACAGGCACACTGAAGCTTTCTTT CASTRDRHTEAFF
TRBJ2-7 NA NA TRBV2 TGTGCCAGCAGTGCGCAGGGGCACGGTGGAAGCGAGCAGTACTTC CASSAQGHGGSEQYF
TRBJ2-7 NA NA TRBV11-2 TGTGCCGGCAGCAAACCGAGCTCCTACAATGAGCAGTACTTC CAGSKPSSYNEQYF
TRBJ2-1 TRBD2 many TRBV5-1 TGCGCCAGCAGCCCAAATACTGGGACTAGCGGGACTAATGAGCAGTTCTTC CASSPNTGTSGTNEQFF
TRBJ2-1 NA NA TRBV20-1 TGCAGTGCTAGCCCTGGGGTCGGGAATGAGCAGTTCTTC CSASPGVGNEQFF
TRBJ2-1 TRBD1 NA TRBV6-5 TGTGCCAGCAGTTACTCTCGACAGGGGGCGAGACGTGAGCAGTTCTTC CASSYSRQGARREQFF
TRBJ1-5 TRBD1 NA TRBV12-3/TRBV12-4 TGTGCCAGCAGCGGGACAGGGAAGGATCAGCCCCAGCATTTT CASSGTGKDQPQHF
TRBJ2-3 NA NA TRBV20-1 TGCAGTGCTGCCTTCGGGACGGCGACAGATACGCAGTATTTT CSAAFGTATDTQYF
TRBJ1-2 NA NA TRBV12-3/TRBV12-4 TGTGCCAGCAGTGCCCGACGGAACTATGGCTACACCTTC CASSARRNYGYTF
TRBJ1-2 TRBD1 few TRBV7-9 TGTGCCAGCAGCCAGGACAGGTGGTATGGCTACACCTTC CASSQDRWYGYTF
TRBJ2-1 TRBD2 few TRBV6-2/TRBV6-3 TGTGCCAGCAGTTCAGATCGGGGGGGCTGGTACAATGAGCAGTTCTTC CASSSDRGGWYNEQFF
TRBJ2-3 NA NA TRBV27 TGTGCCAGCATTTACGGGGAATTCCCAGATACGCAGTATTTT CASIYGEFPDTQYF
TRBJ2-4 TRBD2 NA TRBV11-2 TGTGCCAGCAGCACATTTAGCGGGTGCACTCAGTACTTC CASSTFSGCTQYF
TRBJ1-6 NA NA TRBV5-1 TGCGCCAGCAGCTTGGACAGACCAGCGGATTCGCCCCTCCACTTT CASSLDRPADSPLHF
TRBJ2-7 NA few TRBV4-1 TGCGCCAGCAGCCAACAAGGGGACGAGCAGTACTTC CASSQQGDEQYF
TRBJ2-7 NA NA TRBV5-4 TGTGCCAGCAGCTATACAGGGTTGTTCTACAATGAGCAGTACTTC CASSYTGLFYNEQYF
TRBJ1-5 NA NA TRBV6-2/TRBV6-3 TGTGCCAGCAGTGTAAGCAGAAATCAGCCCCAGCATTTT CASSVSRNQPQHF
TRBJ2-1 TRBD2 NA TRBV5-5 TGTGCCAGAAGCTTGTCCCCGGGACTAGCCACAATGAAGCAGTTCTTC CARSLSPGLATMKQFF
TRBJ1-5 NA NA TRBV5-5 TGTGCCAGCAGCCCGAAACTCCCGACATATAGCAATCAGCCCCAGCATTTT CASSPKLPTYSNQPQHF
TRBJ1-2 NA NA TRBV20-1 TGCAGTGCTAGAATTGGGGGGCGCGGTAACTATGGCTACACCTTC CSARIGGRGNYGYTF
TRBJ2-7 NA many TRBV3-1 TGTGCCAGCAGCTTACTTCCGTCCGGCTACGAGCAGTACTTC CASSLLPSGYEQYF
TRBJ1-2 NA NA TRBV30 TGTGCCTGGACACAGGGCCACTATGGCTACACCTTC CAWTQGHYGYTF
TRBJ1-2 NA few TRBV11-2 TGTGCCAGCAGCTTAGGGACAGCCTTTGGGTATGGCTACACCTTC CASSLGTAFGYGYTF
TRBJ1-2 NA NA TRBV29-1 TGCAGCGTTCCTGAGGGTCGTCCTGGCTACACCTTC CSVPEGRPGYTF